This T cell receptor beta chain was sequenced during a study of monozygotic twins with inflammatory bowel disease. Overall study findings and caveats: TCRbeta inverse Simpson diversity was decreased in IBD patients versus healthy co-twins. Treatment differences in immunosuppression may have added variability to the repertoires of patients.

For each CDR3 protein, TCRdb gives one entry from its re-call of the 5' RACE reads, without DNA. Its table records hundreds of thousands of distinct CDR3 sequences. This CDR3 region has 15 residues. The germline CDR1 and CDR2 sequences are SGHRS and YFSETQ. A word on this clonotype: Its target is unknown.

This sequence was found in a human donor with ulcerative colitis or Crohn's disease, or a healthy co-twin of an affected twin (not recorded which). The sample comprised blood. The V and J genes are TRBV5-1 and TRBJ2-3; there is no DNA to check the TCRdb D call of TRBD1. CDR3 amino acids: CASSRQGEITDTQYF.